The source of this TCR beta chain is a study of blood T cells in healthy people across ages. Study-wide findings and caveats: A roughly linear age-dependent decrease characterized TCR beta diversity per million T cells.

This CDR3 is built from 16 residues. V gave up 3 bases and J gave up 0 bases, with 13 bases separating them. CDR1 and CDR2 (germline): LGHNA, YNFKEQ. For the second PCR, which ran for about 6 to 11 cycles, a sample-barcoded 5' primer and a J-beta primer mix were used. Tags on each cDNA molecule came from a template-switch adaptor with 12 random nucleotides. TCRdb re-derived calls from the 5' RACE reads in MiXCR, one entry per CDR3 protein. The sample gives roughly 900,000 distinct CDR3 sequences, approximately 49% of which show up once; around an eighth is in the top ten. Points on this clonotype: What it recognizes is unknown.

The TCR comes from a man aged 25-45 years in good health. The sample comprised blood. This rearrangement joins TRBV4-2 to TRBJ2-3; D might be TRBD1 (6 bases). The CDR3 nucleotides are TGTGCCAGCAGCCATTTGGACAGTGCTAGCACAGATACGCAGTATTTT. Its protein is CASSHLDSASTDTQYF.